These 2 T cell receptor beta chains originate from one sample sequenced in a study of beta chain features in type 1 diabetes. Study-wide points: All four CD4+ subsets of Type 1 diabetes patients contained TCRB CDR3s that were moderately but significantly shorter.

Their recognized antigens are unknown. The whole isolated RNA underwent reverse transcription, so sequencing captured expressed TCRB transcripts. Here immunoSEQ multiplex PCR was the method, and the copy in TCRdb shows in-frame clones only, minus some. The sample carries 300,000 to 350,000 clones, approximately 10% recorded once. The sequenced material came from central memory CD4+ T cells from blood. The receptor source for this set is a man aged 25 to 45 with type 1 diabetes.

V is TRBV7-2 and J is TRBJ1-5; D remains unclear. V was cut by 5 bases and J by 0 bases, with 8 bases left in between. From germline, CDR1 is SGHTA and CDR2 FQGNSA. CDR3 length: 14 amino acids. The CDR3, as DNA: TGTGCCAGCAGCCTCCAGAGTAGCAATCAGCCCCAGCATTTT. Its protein is CASSLQSSNQPQHF.

Here the CDR3 reads CASSPGTDDGYTF. The CDR3 DNA reads as TGCGCCAGCAGCCCCGGGACGGATGATGGCTACACCTTC. The chain uses TRBV4-1 and TRBJ1-2; TRBD1 might be the D (5 bases). V gave up 4 bases and J gave up 6 bases, with 12 bases separating them. The CDR3 sequence is 13 residues long. Per germline, CDR1 MGHRA and CDR2 YSYEKL.